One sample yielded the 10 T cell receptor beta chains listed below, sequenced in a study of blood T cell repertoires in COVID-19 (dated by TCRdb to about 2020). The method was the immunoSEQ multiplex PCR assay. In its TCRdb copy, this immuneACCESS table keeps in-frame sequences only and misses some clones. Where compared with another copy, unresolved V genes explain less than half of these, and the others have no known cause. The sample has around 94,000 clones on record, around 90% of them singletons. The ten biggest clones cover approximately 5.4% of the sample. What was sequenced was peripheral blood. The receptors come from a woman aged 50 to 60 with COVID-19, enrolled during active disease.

The chain's CDR3 is CASSLGGRGPDTGELFF. The CDR3 region has the DNA TGTGCCAGCAGCTTAGGAGGGCGAGGGCCCGACACCGGGGAGCTGTTTTTT. The rearrangement uses TRBV7-9 and TRBJ2-2; maybe TRBD2 (5 bases). Between the trimmed V and J ends, which lost 1 base and 3 bases, there was a span of 15 bases. This CDR3 comprises 17 residues. CDR1 SEHNR and CDR2 FQNEAQ come from the germline V gene (reference sequence).

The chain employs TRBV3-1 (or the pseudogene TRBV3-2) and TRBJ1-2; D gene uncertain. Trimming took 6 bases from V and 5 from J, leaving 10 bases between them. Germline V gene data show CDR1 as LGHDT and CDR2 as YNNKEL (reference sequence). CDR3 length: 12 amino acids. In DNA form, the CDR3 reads TGTGCCAGCAGGCGATCGGGTTATGGCTACACCTTC. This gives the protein CASRRSGYGYTF.

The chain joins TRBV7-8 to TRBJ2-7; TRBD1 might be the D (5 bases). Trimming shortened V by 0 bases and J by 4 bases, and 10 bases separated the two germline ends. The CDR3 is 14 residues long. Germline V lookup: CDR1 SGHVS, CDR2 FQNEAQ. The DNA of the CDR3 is TGTGCCAGCAGCTTAGCAGGGGCGGCGTACGAGCAGTACTTC. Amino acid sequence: CASSLAGAAYEQYF.

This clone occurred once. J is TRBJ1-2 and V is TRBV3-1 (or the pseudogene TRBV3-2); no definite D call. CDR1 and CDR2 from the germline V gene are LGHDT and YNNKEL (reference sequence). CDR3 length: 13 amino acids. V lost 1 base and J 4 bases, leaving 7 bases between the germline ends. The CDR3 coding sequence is TGTGCCAGCAGCCAAGTCGCGGTCTATGGCTACACCTTC. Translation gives CASSQVAVYGYTF.

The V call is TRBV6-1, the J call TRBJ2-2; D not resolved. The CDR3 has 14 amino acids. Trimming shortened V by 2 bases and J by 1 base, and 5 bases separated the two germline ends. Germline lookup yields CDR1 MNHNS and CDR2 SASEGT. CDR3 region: CASSESWNTGELFF. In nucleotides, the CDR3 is TGTGCCAGCAGTGAATCGTGGAACACCGGGGAGCTGTTTTTT.

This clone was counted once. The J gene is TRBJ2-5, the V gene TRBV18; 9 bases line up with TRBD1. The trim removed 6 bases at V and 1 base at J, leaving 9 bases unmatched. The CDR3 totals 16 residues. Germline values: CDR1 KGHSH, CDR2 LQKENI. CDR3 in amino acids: CASSKNGGQGQETQYF. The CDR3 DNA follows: TGTGCCAGCTCCAAAAACGGGGGACAGGGCCAAGAGACCCAGTACTTC.

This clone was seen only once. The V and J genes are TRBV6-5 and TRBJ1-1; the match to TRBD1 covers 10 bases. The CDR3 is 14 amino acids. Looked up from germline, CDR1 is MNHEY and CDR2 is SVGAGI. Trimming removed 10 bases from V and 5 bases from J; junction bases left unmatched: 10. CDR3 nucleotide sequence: TGTGCCACTCGACAGGGGGCACTAGGTACTGAAGCTTTCTTT. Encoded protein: CATRQGALGTEAFF.

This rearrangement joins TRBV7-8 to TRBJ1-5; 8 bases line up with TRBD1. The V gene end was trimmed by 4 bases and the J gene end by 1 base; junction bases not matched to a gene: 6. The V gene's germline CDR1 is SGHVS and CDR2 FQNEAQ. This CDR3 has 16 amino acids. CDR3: CASSSLDRGSNQPQHF. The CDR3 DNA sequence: TGTGCCAGCAGCTCACTCGACAGGGGAAGCAATCAGCCCCAGCATTTT.

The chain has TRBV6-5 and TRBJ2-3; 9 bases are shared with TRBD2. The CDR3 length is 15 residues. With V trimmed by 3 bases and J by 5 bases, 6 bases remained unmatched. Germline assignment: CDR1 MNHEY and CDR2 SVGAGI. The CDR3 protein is CASSYGRGGGDTQYF. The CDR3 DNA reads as TGTGCCAGCAGTTATGGGCGGGGGGGCGGAGATACGCAGTATTTT.

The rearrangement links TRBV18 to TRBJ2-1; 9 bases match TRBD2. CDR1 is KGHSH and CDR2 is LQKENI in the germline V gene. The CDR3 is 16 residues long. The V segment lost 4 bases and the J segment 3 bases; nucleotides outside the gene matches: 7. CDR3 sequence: CASSQAGGLNYNEQFF. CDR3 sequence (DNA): TGTGCCAGCTCACAGGCGGGGGGGCTAAACTACAATGAGCAGTTCTTC.